The clone carrying this T cell receptor (beta chain) was seen a few times. Its antigen is not identified. The read halts 3 residues ahead of the CDR3 end, with the missing end drawn from the germline J gene. This sample is drawn from a study of T cell clonality in common variable immunodeficiency. Findings of the study overall: Compared with healthy controls, CVID subjects showed increased TCRbeta clonality, mostly in about a third. Repertoire-complication correlations in CVID were limited by patient heterogeneity. Common variable immunodeficiency TCR beta sequences reportedly had fewer deletions and N-nucleotide insertions.

CDR1 and CDR2 (germline): KGHSH, LQKENI. CDR3 size: 15 residues. Germline trimming cut 3 bases from V and 7 bases from J; bases unmatched to any gene: 10. Both groups were predominantly of Caucasian heritage. Repertoires were generated with immunoSEQ multiplex PCR, while TCRdb's copy carries only in-frame clones and drops some. The data show under 40,000 clones, with none appearing a single time. Material: peripheral blood mononuclear cells. V and J are TRBV18 and TRBJ1-2, with 8 bases lining up with TRBD1. This receptor was identified in a person aged 18-70 years in good health. CDR3 bases read: TGTGCCAGCTCACCTGGACAGGGTGTAGGTGTTGGC. Residues: CASSPGQGVGVG. The whole CDR3 protein reads CASSPGQGVGVGYTF.